This TCR beta chain was observed in a study of shared clonotypes between healthy human individuals. Study-level information: A donor's plate count was three for CD4 naive and three for CD4 memory; CD8 naive had two and CD8 memory one.

The repertoire was sequenced with immunoSEQ multiplex PCR; TCRdb's copy has only in-frame clones and lacks some. The table includes about 1.5 million clones, approximately 98% detected once. This clone appeared a single time. The antigen is undetermined. Germline V gene lookup returns CDR1 MNHEY and CDR2 SVGAGI. V was clipped by 4 bases and J by 3 bases; unmatched bases: 10. The length of the CDR3 is 16 residues. A CD45RA-negative memory subset and a CD45RA+ naive subset were separated from the CD4+ cells. Overall study results and limits: Genetic and exposure-history diversity was limited by the few donors.

This chain uses TRBV6-5 with TRBJ2-7; the match to TRBD2 covers 9 bases. This TCR derives from a man aged 25-45 years in good health. The material sequenced was naive CD4+ T cells sorted from blood. Subset noted: CD45RA+ positively selected. CDR3 in DNA: TGTGCCAGCAGTTCGCGAAGATTTAGCGGGAGCTACGAGCAGTACTTC. Amino acids: CASSSRRFSGSYEQYF.